This T cell receptor beta chain was profiled in a study of T cells after yellow fever vaccination (dated by TCRdb to between 2019 and 2020). A note on the overall study: The SMART-Seq v4 Ultra Low Input RNA kit was used to prepare libraries from fractions with low cell numbers. Blood was collected at multiple timepoints before and after primary and secondary immunization, and bulk PBMC replicates and cell subsets were isolated. Two healthy male donors, one aged 18 to 30 and one aged 30 to 39 years, were included in the cohort. Bulk TCR alpha and beta repertoires were sequenced longitudinally to track T-cell clones before and after primary and booster YFV17D yellow fever vaccination.

From a lookup of the germline V gene, CDR1 and CDR2 are SGHRS and YFSETQ. Germline trimming: 4 bases from V, 8 bases from J; junction bases outside gene matches: 10. From its cysteine to its phenylalanine, the CDR3 spans 16 amino acids. Left in the record is the CDR3 DNA by itself, 48 bases read in frame from the first base. TCR cDNA was made using 5'RACE template switching, a step that added a universal primer site and unique molecular identifiers. Priming for cDNA synthesis came from both the TCR alpha and TCR beta constant segments. Library amplification involved two PCR steps, and the second step added sample barcodes and sequencing adapters. Libraries were sequenced on Illumina HiSeq 2500 (2x100 bp) or NovaSeq (2x150 bp). In the source study's methods: Demultiplexing of reads and collapsing into UMI consensus sequences were performed with MIGEC, and V(D)J alignment was carried out with MiXCR. Vaccine-responding clonotypes were defined with edgeR using replicate PBMC samples, requiring FDR below 0.01 and a log2 fold change above 5 up to day 15. Each bulk clonotype was labeled CD4 or CD8 based on which sequenced repertoire, CD4 or CD8, contained the clonotype at higher abundance. The public reads were reanalyzed by TCRdb: fastp trimming at Q25, MiXCR alignment, in-frame beta chains only. All rows with the same CDR3 protein become a single entry with the most common DNA and genes. The V and J calls were determined by TCRdb, not by the authors. The sample includes around 150,000 distinct CDR3 sequences, with 6.5% to 8.5% observed a single time. The ten largest clones take up approximately 2.5% of the sample.

The treatment or condition label here, explained by the study, means: live attenuated yellow fever vaccine strain. A standard Ficoll-Paque protocol was used to isolate PBMCs from peripheral blood. Dynabeads CD4 and CD8 positive selection kits were used to isolate the CD4 and CD8 T-cell fractions. RNA was extracted with TriZol from bulk PBMCs, CD4 and CD8 fractions, and dextramer-positive and dextramer-negative fractions. This clonotype has ten or more counts. Its target antigen remains unknown. Base qualities are missing; no much larger clone stands one base away. The investigation overall reported the following: A small fraction of clonotypes showed up in both the CD4 and CD8 compartments, probably as a result of convergent recombination. After the booster, most clones that had expanded after primary vaccination were detected again (nearly 98% of CD4 and over 75% of CD8), suggesting broad maintenance of memory. Computational filtering was needed because FACS-sorted repertoires could contain abundant contaminating clonotypes from the bulk population. Only a couple of donors were included in the study, so the extent to which the findings can be generalized is limited. Compared with the primary T-cell response, the secondary T-cell response was weaker but faster, peaking on day 5 rather than day 15.

Sequenced material: CD4+ T cells sorted from PBMCs, taken 4 to 5 days after the first yellow fever vaccination. The receptor was derived from a man aged 18 to 30 who received the YFV17D yellow fever vaccine. This receptor chain uses TRBV5-1 and TRBJ2-3; the central 13 bases match TRBD2. The CDR3 loop reads CASSPTSGGTSATQYF. The DNA reads TGCGCCAGCAGCCCGACTAGCGGGGGGACGTCGGCTACGCAGTATTTT.